A selection of T cell receptor beta chains follows, all from one sample in a study of PD-1 blockade in mismatch repair-deficient tumors. This table comes from immunoSEQ multiplex PCR, and its TCRdb copy is limited to in-frame clones, with some not included. The table has roughly 110,000 clones, roughly 80% seen once. Sequenced here: peripheral blood, sampled 60 weeks after starting pembrolizumab. Source of these receptors: an adult with mismatch repair-deficient cancer. Both conserved end residues are trimmed from each CDR3. Not every row has a clone size; where given, it reads once, few, many or a size class.

TRBV7-9	few	ASSLFDEQF
TRBV7-9	NA	ASSLGVQDTQY
TRBV7-9	NA	ASSWEAGNTIY
TRBV9	NA	ASSVGGRATDEQF
TRBV4-3	NA	ASSQGGSSYNEQF
TRBV11-2	NA	ASSLERGNYGYT
TRBV4-1	NA	ASSQGPAELAKNIQY
TRBV2	NA	ASSGGDEQF
TRBV15	NA	ATSRDINSNTEAF
TRBV19	NA	ASEPRGPSNQPQH
TRBV5-4	once	ASSPMGDGGYT
TRBV7-7	NA	ASSSEGDTQY
TRBV5-1	NA	ASSLNQETQY
TRBV5-1	NA	ATRPNAALSSYEQY
TRBV11-2	NA	ASSSNRGGTGELF